This is a list of T cell receptor beta chains from one sample in a study of blood T cell repertoires in COVID-19. The table came from immunoSEQ multiplex PCR; TCRdb's copy has only in-frame clones and leaves some out. The data hold approximately 100,000 clones, with roughly 81% observed a single time. Sequenced sample: peripheral blood. These receptors all stem from a human donor in a cohort sampled during active COVID-19. CDR3s include the opening cysteine and the closing phenylalanine or tryptophan.

V gene: TRBV19; J gene: TRBJ1-1; CDR3 protein: CASSTRGQEAFF
V gene: TRBV7-2; J gene: TRBJ2-1; CDR3 protein: CASSLEMGVFDEQFF
V gene: TRBV11-3; J gene: TRBJ1-4; CDR3 protein: CASSLEGGSTQLFF
V gene: TRBV4-1; J gene: TRBJ2-1; CDR3 protein: CASSQAGPYNEQFF
V gene: TRBV9; J gene: TRBJ1-4; CDR3 protein: CASSVRGTGMEKLFF
V gene: TRBV10-3; J gene: TRBJ2-5; CDR3 protein: CAIKTAGTETQYF
V gene: TRBV5-8; J gene: TRBJ2-3; CDR3 protein: CASSLRGVTDTQYF
V gene: TRBV30; J gene: TRBJ1-2; CDR3 protein: CAWSVGGIGYGYTF
V gene: TRBV19; J gene: TRBJ2-3; CDR3 protein: CASSIYEGALDTQYF
V gene: TRBV11-3; J gene: TRBJ1-1; CDR3 protein: CASSLDGTGNTEAFF
V gene: TRBV18; J gene: TRBJ2-7; CDR3 protein: CASSPSQGRYEQYF
V gene: TRBV19; J gene: TRBJ2-3; CDR3 protein: CASRTTGITDTQYF
V gene: TRBV5-1; J gene: TRBJ2-3; CDR3 protein: CASSLDISTDTQYF
V gene: TRBV21-1; J gene: TRBJ2-1; CDR3 protein: CASSRRTELGAEQFF
V gene: TRBV7-8; J gene: TRBJ1-4; CDR3 protein: CASSLTGLNEKLFF
V gene: TRBV13; J gene: TRBJ1-1; CDR3 protein: CASSQTGSGTEAFF
V gene: TRBV7-2; J gene: TRBJ2-5; CDR3 protein: CASSNRTSGGWRETQYF
V gene: TRBV7-9; J gene: TRBJ2-7; CDR3 protein: CASSLQTIYEQYF
V gene: TRBV6-5; J gene: TRBJ1-3; CDR3 protein: CASSPGGNTIYF
V gene: TRBV5-5; J gene: TRBJ1-2; CDR3 protein: CASSLGTGGGYGYTF
V gene: TRBV11-3; J gene: TRBJ2-1; CDR3 protein: CASSLGQGGWNEQFF
V gene: TRBV2; J gene: TRBJ2-3; CDR3 protein: CASSDGTGGADTQYF
V gene: TRBV11-2; J gene: TRBJ1-2; CDR3 protein: CASSFGQGNYGYTF
V gene: TRBV18; J gene: TRBJ1-2; CDR3 protein: CASSPQSGEGYTF
V gene: TRBV7-8; J gene: TRBJ1-1; CDR3 protein: CASSMTGSVAEAFF
V gene: TRBV7-9; J gene: TRBJ2-2; CDR3 protein: CASTRGGASGELFF
V gene: TRBV14; J gene: TRBJ1-1; CDR3 protein: CASSQSGAAEAFF
V gene: TRBV24-1; J gene: TRBJ2-1; CDR3 protein: CATRGDGANEQFF
V gene: TRBV20-1; J gene: TRBJ2-1; CDR3 protein: CSASRLSRGAQLIGEQFF